This entry lists 29 T cell receptor beta chains sequenced from one sample in a study of shared clonotypes between healthy human individuals. Sequenced by immunoSEQ multiplex PCR; TCRdb stores in-frame clones only, minus some. This table has approximately 710,000 clones, about 90% appearing once. The sample was memory CD8+ T cells from PBMCs. Subset here: CD45RO+ cells pooled with CCR7-negative TemRA cells. Source of these receptors: a man aged 18 to 29 in good health. Some clones in this sample may be carry-over from other donors' samples.

The rearrangement uses TRBV25-1 and TRBJ1-1; the D is unclear. V gave up 1 base and J gave up 4 bases, with 10 bases separating them. CDR1 is MGHDK and CDR2 is SYGVNS in the germline V gene. The CDR3 sequence is 14 residues long. CDR3 amino acids: CASSELSDITEAFF. DNA for the CDR3: TGTGCCAGCAGTGAATTGAGCGACATCACTGAAGCTTTCTTT.

The chain links TRBV6-5 to TRBJ1-1; D is unclear. The CDR3 is 13 residues long. The V gene lost 7 bases and the J gene lost 1 base, with 10 bases spanning the gap. Germline loops: CDR1 MNHEY, CDR2 SVGAGI. The CDR3 spells CASNRTPNTEAFF. In DNA form, the CDR3 reads TGTGCCAGCAACCGGACCCCGAACACTGAAGCTTTCTTT.

This chain uses TRBV9 with TRBJ2-7; a possible D gene is TRBD2 (5 bases). From germline, CDR1 is SGDLS and CDR2 YYNGEE. V gave up 4 bases and J gave up 5 bases, with 16 bases separating them. The CDR3 is made up of 14 amino acids. The CDR3, as DNA: TGTGCCAGCAGCCCCCGTCGAGGGTTACACGAGCAGTACTTC. This encodes CASSPRRGLHEQYF.

This rearrangement joins TRBV13 to TRBJ1-2; D is perhaps TRBD1 (5 bases). Trimming left V 8 bases short and J 0 bases short, with 13 bases between. CDR1 is PRHDT, CDR2 FYEKMQ, per germline (reference sequence). The CDR3 contains 14 residues. The DNA of the CDR3 is TGTGCCAGCTCCGCAGGGAGAACTAACTATGGCTACACCTTC. Its protein product is CASSAGRTNYGYTF.

A word on this clone: This sample includes further DNA sequences coding for the same CDR3. The rearrangement joins TRBV27 to TRBJ1-1; 9 bases match TRBD1. The V gene end was trimmed by 4 bases and the J gene end by 4 bases; junction bases not matched to a gene: 1. This CDR3 has 13 residues. Germline V gene data show CDR1 as MNHEY and CDR2 as SMNVEV (reference sequence). This CDR3 is CASSSDRGTEAFF. The DNA for the CDR3 is TGTGCCAGCAGTTCGGACAGGGGCACTGAAGCTTTCTTT.

The CDR3 sequence: CASSSSAPGDGYTF. Written as DNA, the CDR3 is TGTGCCAGCAGCTCCTCAGCCCCAGGGGACGGCTACACCTTC. V gene TRBV7-9 combines with J gene TRBJ1-2, with D possibly matching TRBD1 (6 bases). The CDR3 is made up of 14 amino acids. V lost 4 bases to trimming and J lost 8 bases, with 17 bases between them. Germline CDR1 is SEHNR and CDR2 is FQNEAQ (reference sequence).

The chain carries TRBV29-1 and TRBJ2-1; the D is unclear. The CDR3 is made up of 11 amino acids. In germline, CDR1 is SQVTM, CDR2 ANQGSEA. Trimming pared 3 bases from V and 7 bases from J, leaving 7 bases between. The DNA of the CDR3 is TGCAGCGTTGACTTGGATAATGAGCAGTTCTTC. Translated: CSVDLDNEQFF.

As for this clone: A much larger clonotype is one base distant, so this may be a read error. The chain recombines TRBV4-1 with TRBJ2-7; no clear D. Germline CDR1 reads MGHRA; CDR2 reads YSYEKL. Trimming stripped 1 base from V and 6 bases from J, with 10 bases between. The CDR3 covers 13 residues. The CDR3, as DNA: TGCGCCAGCAGCCAAGCAATAGGCTGCGAGCAGTACTTC. Translated: CASSQAIGCEQYF.

The chain joins TRBV11-2 to TRBJ2-5; TRBD2 aligns across 15 bases. J lost 0 bases, V lost 3 bases, and 8 bases had no gene match. The germline V gene has CDR1 SGHAT and CDR2 FQNNGV. The CDR3 sequence is 19 residues long. CDR3 nucleotides: TGTGCCAGCAGCTTGGGACTAGCGGGAGGAAGGAGGGACCAAGAGACCCAGTACTTC. Translation gives CASSLGLAGGRRDQETQYF.

The gene calls are TRBV12-5 and TRBJ2-7; D tentatively reads TRBD1 or TRBD2 (5 bases each). This CDR3 region has 14 residues. The V gene lost 2 bases and the J gene lost 2 bases, with 10 bases spanning the gap. CDR1 and CDR2 (germline): LGHNT, FRNRAP. This CDR3 is CASGLTGRPYEQYF. The CDR3 DNA sequence: TGTGCTAGTGGTTTGACGGGGCGGCCCTACGAGCAGTACTTC.

V is TRBV27 and J is TRBJ2-5; TRBD1 might be the D (5 bases). CDR1 is MNHEY, CDR2 SMNVEV, per germline (reference sequence). V gave up 3 bases and J gave up 0 bases, with 14 bases separating them. This CDR3 is built from 16 residues. The CDR3 nucleotides are TGTGCCAGCAGTTTTTCTACAGGAGAGTACCAAGAGACCCAGTACTTC. Its translation is CASSFSTGEYQETQYF.

The chain carries TRBV6-5 and TRBJ2-2; TRBD1 might be the D (5 bases). Trimming stripped 4 bases from V and 4 bases from J, with 10 bases between. There are 14 residues in the CDR3. The germline V gene has CDR1 MNHEY and CDR2 SVGAGI. DNA for the CDR3: TGTGCCAGCAGTTTTCAGGGTAGCACCGGGGAGCTGTTTTTT. Translation gives CASSFQGSTGELFF.

J is TRBJ2-1 and V is TRBV10-3, with TRBD2 identical over 9 bases. This CDR3 spans 13 amino acids. Germline values: CDR1 ENHRY, CDR2 SYGVKD. After removal of 6 bases from V and 9 bases from J, the junction contained 6 bases not matched to a gene. The CDR3 bases are TGTGCCATCAGCAGACTAGCGGTTCGTGAGCAGTTCTTC. This encodes CAISRLAVREQFF.

This chain links TRBV13 with TRBJ1-2; tentative D call: TRBD1 (6 bases). The CDR3 is made up of 14 amino acids. V dropped 4 bases and J dropped 2 bases, with 11 bases sitting between them. From germline, CDR1 is PRHDT and CDR2 FYEKMQ (reference sequence). Written as DNA, the CDR3 is TGTGCCAGCAGCTCGGGCAGGGGAAACTATGGCTACACCTTC. As protein: CASSSGRGNYGYTF.

The J gene is TRBJ2-1, the V gene TRBV7-3; the match to TRBD1 covers 11 bases. The CDR3 is made up of 18 amino acids. Trimming cost V 5 bases and J 2 bases; bases outside gene matches: 11. Per the germline V gene, CDR1 is SGHTA and CDR2 is FQGTGA. The CDR3 nucleotides read TGTGCCAGCAGCGCTCACGTTGGGACAGGGGGGACCTACAATGAGCAGTTCTTC. Encoded protein: CASSAHVGTGGTYNEQFF.

The rearrangement uses TRBV5-4 and TRBJ2-4; 7 nucleotides align to TRBD1. The CDR3 extends over 13 amino acids. V was clipped by 0 bases and J by 11 bases; unmatched bases: 5. CDR1 and CDR2 from the germline V gene are SGHNT and YYREEE (reference sequence). The CDR3 bases are TGTGCCAGCAGCTTGGGGGAAGGGGGCGTTCAGTACTTC. This translates into CASSLGEGGVQYF.

This clone was picked up a small number of times. This chain uses TRBV9 with TRBJ2-2; D is undetermined. CDR3 length equals 12 residues. The ends were cut back, 4 bases at V and 3 bases at J, with 4 bases in the middle. From germline, CDR1 is SGDLS and CDR2 YYNGEE. CDR3 nucleotide sequence: TGTGCCAGCAGCTCTTACACCGGGGAGCTGTTTTTT. As protein: CASSSYTGELFF.

The V call is TRBV7-6, the J call TRBJ1-3; 9 nucleotides align to TRBD1. The V and J ends lost 4 bases and 3 bases, in that order; junction bases with no gene match: 7. The CDR3 has 16 residues. Germline V gene sequence: CDR1 SGHVS, CDR2 FNYEAQ. In DNA, the CDR3 is TGTGCCAGCAGCTCCGGACAGGGGTTGGATGGAAACACCATATATTTT. Encoded protein: CASSSGQGLDGNTIYF.

The chain employs TRBV25-1 and TRBJ2-1; D tentatively reads TRBD1 or TRBD2 (5 bases each). Germline lookup yields CDR1 MGHDK and CDR2 SYGVNS. V lost 2 bases and J lost 9, with 11 bases in between. The CDR3 covers 13 residues. The CDR3 DNA reads TGTGCCAGCAGTGAACGGGGCAGCGGTGAGCAGTTCTTC. Amino acid sequence: CASSERGSGEQFF.

This chain joins TRBV7-8 and TRBJ2-1, with a weak D call TRBD2 (6 bases). This CDR3 has 14 residues. The V gene's germline CDR1 is SGHVS and CDR2 FQNEAQ. The germline V and J ends were trimmed by 4 bases and 12 bases, with 19 bases remaining between them. The CDR3 DNA reads as TGTGCCAGCAGCTACCTTCTATCCTCCGGGGGGCAGTTCTTC. Its translation: CASSYLLSSGGQFF.

The chain joins TRBV6-5 to TRBJ1-1; D is unresolved. Germline V gives CDR1 MNHEY, CDR2 SVGAGI. V was cut by 2 bases and J by 5 bases, with 6 bases left in between. The CDR3 has 12 amino acids. In DNA, the CDR3 is TGTGCCAGCAGTTACGTCGGTACTGAAGCTTTCTTT. Its translation is CASSYVGTEAFF.

This chain links TRBV5-4 with TRBJ2-1, with TRBD2 matching over 10 bases. Germline values: CDR1 SGHNT, CDR2 YYREEE (reference sequence). This CDR3 comprises 15 residues. V trimming: 5 bases; J trimming: 3 bases; junction bases outside the gene matches: 5. CDR3 sequence: CASSVSGRFYNEQFF. The CDR3 coding sequence is TGTGCCAGCAGTGTTAGCGGGAGGTTCTACAATGAGCAGTTCTTC. Variable domain in full (rest from reference TRBV5-4 and TRBJ2-1): ETGVTQSPTHLIKTRGQQVTLRCSSQSGHNTVSWYQQALGQGPQFIFQYYREEENGRGNFPPRFSGLQFPNYSSELNVNALELDDSALYLCASSVSGRFYNEQFFGPGTRLTVL.

V is TRBV6-1 and J is TRBJ2-3; D unclear. The CDR3 spans 12 residues. CDR1 and CDR2 from the germline V gene are MNHNS and SASEGT. Trimming cost V 3 bases and J 4 bases, with 5 bases left between them. The chain's CDR3 is CASSDSPDTQYF. CDR3 DNA sequence: TGTGCCAGCAGTGATTCACCAGATACGCAGTATTTT.

The V and J genes are TRBV15 and TRBJ1-5; D might be TRBD1 (6 bases). V lost 8 bases and J lost 4, with 18 bases in between. The CDR3 is 15 residues long. Germline V CDR1 and CDR2: LNHNV, YYDKDF (reference sequence). CDR3 nucleotides: TGTGCCACCTCCCAGGACAGACAGAGGAATCAGCCCCAGCATTTT. It specifies CATSQDRQRNQPQHF.

The chain employs TRBV7-3 and TRBJ2-5; tentatively, D is TRBD1 (6 bases). Germline-derived CDR1 and CDR2 are SGHTA and FQGTGA. The V and J ends lost 5 bases and 1 base respectively, with 17 bases between them. This CDR3 has 16 amino acids. In DNA, the CDR3 is TGTGCCAGCAGCATGGTAGCTTCAGGGGTCCAAGAGACCCAGTACTTC. Residues: CASSMVASGVQETQYF.

V usage is TRBV7-2 and J usage is TRBJ1-5; D uncertain. This CDR3 has 14 residues. V was cut by 5 bases and J by 1 base, with 9 bases left in between. From germline, CDR1 is SGHTA and CDR2 FQGNSA. This chain's CDR3 is CASSIMDSNQPQHF. The CDR3 DNA reads as TGTGCCAGCAGCATAATGGACAGCAATCAGCCCCAGCATTTT.

V usage is TRBV5-6 and J usage is TRBJ2-7, with D perhaps matching TRBD2 (6 bases). This CDR3 is 13 amino acids long. Germline V lookup: CDR1 SGHDT, CDR2 YYEEEE. Trimming cost V 2 bases and J 7 bases, with 13 bases left between them. DNA of the CDR3: TGTGCCAGCAGCTTCGGGATCGCGGGGGAGCAGTACTTC. Protein sequence: CASSFGIAGEQYF.

CDR3: CASSLGHRRGSQPQHF. CDR3 sequence (DNA): TGTGCCAGCAGCTTAGGCCACCGCAGGGGGAGTCAGCCCCAGCATTTT. The V gene is TRBV13, the J gene TRBJ1-5, with 7 bases fitting TRBD1. The germline V gene encodes CDR1 PRHDT and CDR2 FYEKMQ (reference sequence). V was clipped by 0 bases and J by 6 bases; unmatched bases: 8. The CDR3 is made up of 16 amino acids.

V usage is TRBV10-3 and J usage is TRBJ2-3; D gene unclear. CDR3 length equals 11 residues. The V gene lost 2 bases and the J gene lost 6 bases, with 3 bases spanning the gap. Germline loops: CDR1 ENHRY, CDR2 SYGVKD. The CDR3 DNA reads TGTGCCATCAGTGAGGCTGATACGCAGTATTTT. Translated, it gives CAISEADTQYF.